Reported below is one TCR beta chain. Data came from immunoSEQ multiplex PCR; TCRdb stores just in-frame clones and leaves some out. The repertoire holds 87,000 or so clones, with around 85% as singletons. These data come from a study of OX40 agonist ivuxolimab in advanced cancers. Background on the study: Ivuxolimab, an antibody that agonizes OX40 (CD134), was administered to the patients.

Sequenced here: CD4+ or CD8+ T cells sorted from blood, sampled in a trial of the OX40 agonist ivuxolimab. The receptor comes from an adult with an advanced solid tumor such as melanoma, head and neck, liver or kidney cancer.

The CDR3 protein is CASSPGLRYEQYF. In nucleotides, the CDR3 is TGCGCCAGCAGCCCCGGACTGAGATACGAGCAGTACTTC. The rearrangement joins TRBV5-1 to TRBJ2-7; D is perhaps TRBD2 (5 bases). CDR3 length: 13 residues. Trimming cost V 4 bases and J 4 bases, with 12 bases left between them. Germline CDR1 SGHRS, CDR2 YFSETQ.